This T cell receptor beta chain was found in a study of fetal regulatory T cell absence and autoimmunity (dated by TCRdb to between 2016 and 2019). At the level of the whole study: Exocrine pancreas autoimmunity was seen in the IPEX patients without clinical diabetes.

As for this clone: Its binding antigen is unknown. Per-base qualities were not stored, and no clone one base away is much larger.

Genomic DNA, about 1.9-3.4 ug, was extracted from umbilical cord blood or frozen pancreas using the DNeasy Blood and Tissue Kit. On the immunoSEQ human TCRbeta survey platform, TCRbeta CDR3 regions were amplified and barcoded with a two-step multiplex PCR. Libraries were sequenced on Illumina instruments, with IgH sequenced in parallel from the same samples. Under the source paper's analysis protocol: To remove PCR and sequencing errors, raw reads were filtered against the IMGT V, D, J definitions and then binned using a nearest-neighbor algorithm. A clone was defined by an identical nucleotide sequence, and differential abundance between tissues was tested with a Fisher exact test for each clone at a pFDR threshold of p<0.01. Clones whose frequencies were too low for statistical inference were excluded by a minimum inclusion filter of 10 in either sample. Pairwise clonal comparisons used the immunoSEQ Analyzer, and gene family usage was assessed with IMGT tools. The table was pulled from immuneACCESS by TCRdb, which kept in-frame rearrangements only. Such tables lose some clones; where checked, under half of the loss comes from unresolved V genes, and the rest has no known cause. That table supplies the V and J calls and clone size; D and trimming were determined from the DNA. The sample records some 46,000 clones, around 83% of which are singletons. The ten top clones hold 0.41% of the sample.

Here is what the overall study found, with its caveats: Significant oligoclonal enrichment of the TCR compartment was observed in pancreas versus cord blood, with some top clones enriched more than 80-fold. Cord blood and pancreas had broadly similar TRB gene family usage, resembling published neonatal and adult repertoires. The oligoclonal enrichment was taken as support for antigen-driven autoimmunity in the pancreas before birth in IPEX syndrome.

Sample: cord blood. The source is a newborn boy with IPEX syndrome.

The DNA reads as follows: TGTGCCAGCAGTTACTCGGGACAGGGTGAAAAACTGTTTTTT. This sequence encodes CASSYSGQGEKLFF. The rearranged segments are TRBV6-6 and TRBJ1-4, with 9 middle bases fitting TRBD1. Germline trimming: 0 bases from V, 7 bases from J; junction bases outside gene matches: 0. Spanning cysteine to phenylalanine, the CDR3 consists of 14 amino acids. Of the read, only the CDR3 DNA is kept; its 42 bases are in frame from base 1. Taken from the germline V gene (reference sequence), the CDR1 and CDR2 loops are MNHNY and SVGAGI.